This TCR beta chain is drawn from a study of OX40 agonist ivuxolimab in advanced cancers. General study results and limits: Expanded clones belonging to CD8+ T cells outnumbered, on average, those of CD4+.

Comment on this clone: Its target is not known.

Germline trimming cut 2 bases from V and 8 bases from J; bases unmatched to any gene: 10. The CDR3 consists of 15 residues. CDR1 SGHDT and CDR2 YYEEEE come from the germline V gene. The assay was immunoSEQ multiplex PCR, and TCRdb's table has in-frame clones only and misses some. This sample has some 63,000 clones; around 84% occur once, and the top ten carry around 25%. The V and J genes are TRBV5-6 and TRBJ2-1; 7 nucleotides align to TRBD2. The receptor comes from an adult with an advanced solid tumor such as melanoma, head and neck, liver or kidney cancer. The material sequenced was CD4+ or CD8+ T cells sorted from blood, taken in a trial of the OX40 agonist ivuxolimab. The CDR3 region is CASSFDTGRRDEQFF. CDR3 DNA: TGTGCCAGCAGCTTCGATACCGGGAGGAGGGATGAGCAGTTCTTC.